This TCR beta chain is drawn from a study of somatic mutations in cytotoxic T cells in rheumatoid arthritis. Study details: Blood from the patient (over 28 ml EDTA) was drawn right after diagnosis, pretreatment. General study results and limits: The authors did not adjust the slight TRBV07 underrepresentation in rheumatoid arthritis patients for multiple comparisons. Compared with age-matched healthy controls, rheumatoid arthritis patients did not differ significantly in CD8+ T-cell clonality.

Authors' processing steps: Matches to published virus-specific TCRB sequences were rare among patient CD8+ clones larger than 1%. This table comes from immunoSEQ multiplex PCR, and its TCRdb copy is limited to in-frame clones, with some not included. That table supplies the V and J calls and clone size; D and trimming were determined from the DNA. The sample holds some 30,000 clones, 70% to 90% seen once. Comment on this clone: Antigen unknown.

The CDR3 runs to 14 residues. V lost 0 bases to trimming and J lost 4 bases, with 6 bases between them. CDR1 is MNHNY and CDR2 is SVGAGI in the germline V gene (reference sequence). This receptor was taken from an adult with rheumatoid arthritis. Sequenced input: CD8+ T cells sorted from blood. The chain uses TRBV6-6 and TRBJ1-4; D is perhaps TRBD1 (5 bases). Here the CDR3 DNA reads TGTGCCAGCAGTTACTCGGACAATAATGAAAAACTGTTTTTT. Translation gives CASSYSDNNEKLFF.